This TCR beta chain came from a study of T cells in localized non-small cell lung cancer (dated by TCRdb to 2018 to 2020). Regarding the study in general: T cell repertoires of 200 to 250 early-stage NSCLC patients were analyzed, with tumors being compared against uninvolved tumor-adjacent lungs. The cohort consisted of approximately 220 treatment-naive NSCLC patients whose localized lung tumors had been resected. The mean age of the NSCLC patients was under 70 years, with roughly 120 men and approximately 100 women.

Study-wide findings and limitations: Uninvolved tumor-adjacent lung showed the highest T cell clonality, higher than tumor, which suggests more focused antigenic responses in the uninvolved tumor-adjacent lung. A median of about 55 of the top 100 tumor clones were detected in paired uninvolved adjacent lung, and 28 of these tumor clones were also found among the top 100 clones of the paired uninvolved adjacent lung. Since the design was exploratory, TCR variables were selected using unadjusted p-values with no false-discovery rate correction. Longer overall survival was associated with higher blood T cell density, whereas shorter survival was associated with higher adjacent-lung clonality. Multi-region tumor sequencing was not performed, so intratumor heterogeneity could not be excluded.

The immunoSEQ Assay was used to sequence TCR beta CDR3 regions from DNA. Processing in the source paper ran as follows. T cell density was computed as TCR beta template counts normalized to usable DNA estimated by amplifying housekeeping genes. Using the preseqR package, richness was estimated by extrapolating to 120,000 templates for tissue samples and 400,000 templates for PBMC samples. Clonality was calculated as one minus Pielou's evenness. To identify tissue-enriched TCRs, differential abundance testing was run on productive amino-acid clonotypes with a minimum total count of 5 and an alpha of 0.1. The Jaccard Index and the Morisita Overlap Index were used to quantify repertoire overlap between compartments. GLIPH clustered TCR beta CDR3s with public tetramer-defined viral CDR3s; viral motifs required at least three viral sequences plus V-gene enrichment. This is the immuneACCESS table as TCRdb keeps it, with only in-frame sequences that have V and J called. A part of the clones is gone; compared with another copy, unresolved V genes explain less than half, and the rest is unexplained. The D gene and trimming were derived from the DNA, and the V and J assignments and clone size from that table. The table for this sample lists tens of thousands of clones; approximately 86% of them were counted only once. The top ten clones comprise approximately 6.6% of the sample.

The CDR3 holds 15 amino acids from the cysteine to the phenylalanine. Only the CDR3 DNA stays, 45 bases, in frame from base 1. Sequences LNHDA (CDR1) and SQIVND (CDR2) are obtained from the germline V gene (reference sequence). Relative to germline, V is 3 bases shorter and J is 0 bases shorter, with 11 bases between their ends. At diagnosis, peripheral blood, uninvolved tumor-adjacent lung and tumor were collected and stored as a combination of fresh-frozen and FFPE material. For TCR repertoire profiling, the blood samples were analyzed as peripheral blood mononuclear cells. As regards this clone: This receptor's antigen is unknown. Per-base qualities were not stored, and no clone one base away is much larger.

The clonotype was recovered from a man aged 40-75 years with stage I lung adenocarcinoma. The starting material was peripheral blood, obtained before any cancer treatment. The V gene is TRBV19 and the J gene is TRBJ2-5; the D gene is possibly TRBD2, with 6 bases matching. At the DNA level, the sequence is TGTGCCAGTAGTATCGGCGGGACCCACCAAGAGACCCAGTACTTC. It encodes CASSIGGTHQETQYF.